Presented here are 28 T cell receptor beta chains from one specimen sequenced in a study of human T cells and chemical hapten exposure. Regarding time point: patch test 2, 6 weeks after DPC sensitization. The treatment is: therapeutic diphenylcyclopropenone sensitization with weekly scalp DPC. TCRdb reprocessed the RACE reads via MiXCR and lists one record per CDR3 protein. The table includes tens of thousands of distinct CDR3 sequences, approximately 10% detected once. Sequencing was performed on whole blood, taken in connection with sensitization to the hapten diphenylcyclopropenone (DPC). The receptors here all came from a woman aged 45-65 years with alopecia areata. Some clones in this sample may be carry-over from other donors' samples.

This clonotype was observed many times. At one of its ends the junction is not consistent with the germline gene, which may arise from a read error. V is TRBV7-7 and J is TRBJ2-1; D ambiguous. The germline V gene has CDR1 SSHAT and CDR2 FNYEAQ (reference sequence). The CDR3 spans 14 residues. The CDR3 nucleotides read TGTGCTAGCAGCTCGAACCCCCAAGGCAATGAGCAGTTCTTC. Translated, it gives CASSSNPQGNEQFF.

Ten or more counts support this clonotype. The gene calls are TRBV20-1 and TRBJ1-5; no definite D call. Per germline, CDR1 DFQATT and CDR2 SNEGSKA (reference sequence). The V end was cut by 3 bases, the J end by 6 bases, with 12 bases between. The CDR3 totals 13 residues. The CDR3 region has the DNA TGCAGTGCTAGGTCCCCGGGAGGTCAGCCCCAGCATTTT. Protein: CSARSPGGQPQHF.

In its sample, this clonotype was seen many times. The gene calls are TRBV20-1 and TRBJ1-4, with 10 bases identical to TRBD1. V lost 5 bases, J lost 0 bases, and 3 bases stayed unmatched. CDR1 is DFQATT, CDR2 SNEGSKA, per germline (reference sequence). The CDR3 sequence is 15 residues long. CDR3 sequence reads: CSARQGATTNEKLFF. CDR3 nucleotides: TGCAGTGCTCGACAGGGGGCAACAACTAATGAAAAACTGTTTTTT.

This clonotype occurred many times. The chain carries TRBV7-6 and TRBJ2-3; 12 bases are shared with TRBD2. V was pared by 5 bases and J by 4 bases, with 7 bases of the junction left unmatched. Germline-derived CDR1 and CDR2 are SGHVS and FNYEAQ. The CDR3 covers 16 residues. This chain's CDR3 is CASSPTSGSMPDTQYF. CDR3 bases: TGTGCCAGCAGCCCGACTAGCGGGAGTATGCCAGATACGCAGTATTTT.

This clonotype was found many times. The chain recombines TRBV7-9 with TRBJ1-5, with D uncertain. The CDR3 has 13 amino acids. From germline, CDR1 is SEHNR and CDR2 FQNEAQ (reference sequence). V lost 1 base, J lost 7 bases, and 8 bases lay in between. CDR3 in DNA: TGTGCCAGCAGCTTAGACCCCGGACAGCCCCAGCATTTT. Its protein product is CASSLDPGQPQHF.

This clonotype showed up many times. The rearrangement uses TRBV27 and TRBJ2-5; D is unclear. Germline loops: CDR1 MNHEY, CDR2 SMNVEV (reference sequence). The CDR3 consists of 14 residues. V shed 6 bases and J shed 5 bases, with 16 bases lying between them. Written as DNA, the CDR3 is TGTGCCAGCAGCGTGGCGGCCAATGTTGAGACCCAGTACTTC. This sequence encodes CASSVAANVETQYF.

This clonotype was seen ten or more times. This chain joins TRBV7-9 and TRBJ1-2, with no clear D. Germline assignment: CDR1 SEHNR and CDR2 FQNEAQ (reference sequence). This CDR3 has 13 amino acids. V was pared by 5 bases and J by 14 bases, with 21 bases between. CDR3 residues: CASSMTPGRKQTF. CDR3 nucleotide sequence: TGTGCCAGCAGCATGACTCCCGGACGTAAGCAAACCTTC. The complete variable domain, with remaining parts taken from reference TRBV7-9 and TRBJ1-2, reads DTGVSQNPRHKITKRGQNVTFRCDPISEHNRLYWYRQTLGQGPEFLTYFQNEAQLEKSRLLSDRFSAERPKGSFSTLEIQRTEQGDSAMYLCASSMTPGRKQTFGSGTRLTVV.

This clonotype was observed a handful of times. The V call is TRBV14, the J call TRBJ1-2; D ambiguous. CDR1 is SGHDN and CDR2 is FVKESK in the germline V gene. This CDR3 is built from 15 residues. The V end lost 1 base, the J end lost 2 bases, and 11 bases lay between the germline ends. The CDR3 DNA reads TGTGCCAGCAGCCAAGGCCAACAGCCCAACTATGGCTACACCTTC. The encoded protein is CASSQGQQPNYGYTF.

CDR3 DNA sequence: TGCAGCGTTGAAACGGGGGCTCGGAACACTGAAGCTTTCTTT. This encodes CSVETGARNTEAFF. The chain uses TRBV29-1 and TRBJ1-1, with D tentatively TRBD1 (6 bases). Germline CDR1 is SQVTM and CDR2 is ANQGSEA. This CDR3 has 14 residues. The V end lost 2 bases, the J end lost 1 base, and 11 bases lay between the germline ends. The full variable domain, completed using reference TRBV29-1 and TRBJ1-1, is SAVISQKPSRDICQRGTSLTIQCQVDSQVTMMFWYRQQPGQSLTLIATANQGSEATYESGFVIDKFPISRPNLTFSTLTVSNMSPEDSSIYLCSVETGARNTEAFFGQGTRLTVV.

V and J are TRBV3-1 and TRBJ1-4, with D hard to call. Germline CDR1 LGHDT, CDR2 YNNKEL (reference sequence). The V and J ends lost 4 bases and 3 bases respectively, with 9 bases between them. This CDR3 has 14 residues. Written as DNA, the CDR3 is TGTGCCAGCAGCCCTGGAACGGCTAATGAAAAACTGTTTTTT. Residues: CASSPGTANEKLFF. The variable domain in full, with the rest retrieved from reference TRBV3-1 and TRBJ1-4, is DTAVSQTPKYLVTQMGNDKSIKCEQNLGHDTMYWYKQDSKKFLKIMFSYNNKELIINETVPNRFSPKSPDKAHLNLHINSLELGDSAVYFCASSPGTANEKLFFGSGTQLSVL.

The rearrangement uses TRBV28 and TRBJ1-4, with D possibly matching TRBD1 (5 bases). Per germline, CDR1 MDHEN and CDR2 SYDVKM. V lost 11 bases, J lost 0 bases, and 7 bases lay in between. The CDR3 covers 12 residues. For the CDR3, the DNA is TGTGCCCTGGGGGCAACTAATGAAAAACTGTTTTTT. This gives the protein CALGATNEKLFF.

V and J are TRBV10-3 and TRBJ2-5; a weak D match, TRBD1 (6 bases). This CDR3 contains 13 residues. V was clipped by 8 bases and J by 2 bases, with 12 bases between them. Germline values: CDR1 ENHRY, CDR2 SYGVKD. The chain's CDR3 is CAISGAKQETQYF. CDR3 DNA: TGTGCCATCTCAGGGGCCAAACAAGAGACCCAGTACTTC.

In its sample, this clonotype was seen many times. The germline gene is not matched at one end of the junction; a read error may be the cause. In DNA form, the CDR3 reads TGTGCCAGCAGCCTAGCCAGCACAGATACGCAGTATTTT. Amino acid sequence: CASSLASTDTQYF. The chain recombines TRBV7-9 with TRBJ2-3; TRBD2 is a possible D gene (5 bases). Germline assignment: CDR1 SEHNR and CDR2 FQNEAQ (reference sequence). This CDR3 has 13 residues.

This clonotype was seen at least ten times. V usage is TRBV5-4 and J usage is TRBJ1-6, with D possibly TRBD1 on 5 matching bases. Germline CDR1 is SGHNT and CDR2 is YYREEE (reference sequence). Trimming stripped 4 bases from V and 7 bases from J, with 9 bases between. CDR3 length: 13 amino acids. CDR3 DNA: TGTGCCAGCAGCCGGGACGGCAATTCACCCCTCCACTTT. Translated: CASSRDGNSPLHF.

V and J are TRBV21-1 and TRBJ2-7; the table's D gene call, TRBD1, was not cross checked with the DNA. TRBV21-1 is flagged as a pseudogene. The CDR3 runs 13 residues. In DNA, the CDR3 is TGTGCCAGCAGCGCCTCGACAGGGAACGAGCAGTACTTC. Translated, it gives CASSASTGNEQYF.

Many counts were recorded for this clonotype. The gene calls are TRBV21-1 and TRBJ1-1; TRBD1, the table's D call, was not compared with the DNA. TRBV21-1 is noted as a pseudogene. The CDR3 totals 15 residues. Written as DNA, the CDR3 is TGTGCCAGCAGCAAAGGTAGAGGGGAGTGCACTGAAGCTTTCTTT. Translated, it gives CASSKGRGECTEAFF.

This clonotype was recorded a few times. The rearrangement links TRBV18 to TRBJ2-7; 10 positions agree with TRBD2. The germline CDR1 and CDR2 sequences are KGHSH and LQKENI. J was trimmed by 7 bases and V by 0 bases; bases with no gene match: 9. The CDR3 is 16 amino acids. CDR3 DNA sequence: TGTGCCAGCTCACCACCGAAAGCGGGAGGGCCTGGAGAGCAGTACTTC. Translated: CASSPPKAGGPGEQYF.

This clonotype was detected ten times or more. CDR3 amino acids: CSVGVGYGYTF. The CDR3 DNA sequence: TGCAGCGTTGGTGTGGGTTATGGCTACACCTTC. This chain links TRBV29-1 with TRBJ1-2, with unresolved D. Per germline, CDR1 SQVTM and CDR2 ANQGSEA. Trimming left V 4 bases short and J 5 bases short, with 8 bases between. This CDR3 comprises 11 residues.

In its sample, this clonotype was seen many times. Written as DNA, the CDR3 is TGTGCCAGCAGTGAGAAGGGAGAAAAACTGTTTTTT. This translates into CASSEKGEKLFF. The chain recombines TRBV25-1 with TRBJ1-4; D gene unclear. The CDR3 loop spans 12 amino acids. V was clipped by 3 bases and J by 8 bases, with 7 bases between them. The V gene's germline CDR1 is MGHDK and CDR2 SYGVNS.

There are many counts of this clonotype. A junction boundary mismatches the germline segment, possibly from a read error. V gene TRBV5-1 combines with J gene TRBJ1-2; TRBD1 might be the D (5 bases). The CDR3 is 13 amino acids. CDR1 is SGHRS, CDR2 YFSETQ, per germline. The CDR3 loop reads CASNLGGNDGYTF. CDR3 bases: TGCGCCAGCAACTTGGGGGGAAACGATGGCTACACCTTC.

The CDR3 DNA reads TGTGCCAGCAGTTTAACACTAGCGGTGAGCACAGATACGCAGTATTTT. Translation: CASSLTLAVSTDTQYF. The gene calls are TRBV28 and TRBJ2-3, with 8 bases identical to TRBD2. CDR3 size: 16 residues. The V segment lost 2 bases and the J segment 0 bases; nucleotides outside the gene matches: 4. In germline, CDR1 is MDHEN, CDR2 SYDVKM.

In its sample, this clonotype was seen many times. The chain combines TRBV20-1 with TRBJ1-3; D is ambiguous. Trimming removed 0 bases from V and 0 bases from J, with 9 bases in between. Germline V gene data show CDR1 as DFQATT and CDR2 as SNEGSKA (reference sequence). This CDR3 is 15 amino acids long. As DNA, the CDR3 is TGCAGTGCTAGAGAAACCCTTTCCTCTGGAAACACCATATATTTT. Its translation: CSARETLSSGNTIYF.

The table lists this clonotype with many counts. V is TRBV14 and J is TRBJ2-7; TRBD2 aligns across 10 bases. Germline CDR1 and CDR2: SGHDN and FVKESK. This CDR3 is built from 17 residues. V was pared by 0 bases and J by 5 bases, with 10 bases of the junction left unmatched. CDR3 DNA sequence: TGTGCCAGCAGCCAAGAGCAAAGTTGGCTAGCGGGAGACGAGCAGTACTTC. It translates to CASSQEQSWLAGDEQYF.

This clonotype has a single count. The chain links TRBV6-5 to TRBJ2-1; D is unclear. The CDR3 contains 14 residues. The V end lost 2 bases, the J end lost 7 bases, and 12 bases lay between the germline ends. Germline V CDR1 and CDR2: MNHEY, SVGAGI. The CDR3 region has the DNA TGTGCCAGCAGTTACACGACGTATTGGAATGAGCAGTTCTTC. It encodes CASSYTTYWNEQFF.

The chain joins TRBV30 to TRBJ1-6; TRBD1 is a possible D gene (5 bases). V lost 0 bases and J lost 8, with 8 bases in between. This CDR3 comprises 13 residues. Germline-derived CDR1 and CDR2 are GTSNPN and SVGIG (reference sequence). The CDR3 is CAWSVQDYSPLHF. DNA for the CDR3: TGTGCCTGGAGTGTACAGGATTATTCACCCCTCCACTTT.

Details on this clonotype: A read error may explain this, as a much larger clone is one base away. The chain links TRBV10-3 to TRBJ1-5; 7 positions agree with TRBD1. Germline loops: CDR1 ENHRY, CDR2 SYGVKD. Trimming cost V 10 bases and J 3 bases; bases outside gene matches: 9. The CDR3 spans 14 residues. Written as DNA, the CDR3 is TGTGCCACGTGGACAGGCTATAACAATCAGCCCCAGCATTTT. It codes for CATWTGYNNQPQHF.

This clonotype was seen only a few times. The CDR3 reads CASSPESYEQYF. CDR3 coding DNA: TGTGCCAGCAGTCCCGAGTCCTACGAGCAGTACTTC. J is TRBJ2-7 and V is TRBV12-3 or TRBV12-4; D remains ambiguous. The CDR3 sequence is 12 residues long. V was clipped by 5 bases and J by 1 base, with 6 bases between them.

This clonotype has a handful of counts. The CDR3 nucleotides are TGTGCCAGTAGTAGTACCCACCAAGGGGCCCAGCATTTT. Translation: CASSSTHQGAQHF. The chain links TRBV19 to TRBJ1-5; D might be TRBD1 (5 bases). Between the trimmed V and J ends, which lost 4 bases and 11 bases, there was a span of 15 bases. This CDR3 has 13 amino acids. Germline V CDR1 and CDR2: LNHDA, SQIVND (reference sequence).